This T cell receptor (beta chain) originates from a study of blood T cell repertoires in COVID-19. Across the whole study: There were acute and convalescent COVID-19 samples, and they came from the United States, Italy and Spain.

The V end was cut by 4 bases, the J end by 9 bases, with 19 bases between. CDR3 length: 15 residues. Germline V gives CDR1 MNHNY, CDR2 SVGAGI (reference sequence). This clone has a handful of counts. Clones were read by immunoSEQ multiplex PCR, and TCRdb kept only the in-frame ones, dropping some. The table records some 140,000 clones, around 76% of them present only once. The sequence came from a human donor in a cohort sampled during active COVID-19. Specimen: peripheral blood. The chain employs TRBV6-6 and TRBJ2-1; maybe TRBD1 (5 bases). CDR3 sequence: CASSLPLDGAREQFF. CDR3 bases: TGTGCCAGCAGTTTACCCCTCGATGGGGCGCGTGAGCAGTTCTTC.